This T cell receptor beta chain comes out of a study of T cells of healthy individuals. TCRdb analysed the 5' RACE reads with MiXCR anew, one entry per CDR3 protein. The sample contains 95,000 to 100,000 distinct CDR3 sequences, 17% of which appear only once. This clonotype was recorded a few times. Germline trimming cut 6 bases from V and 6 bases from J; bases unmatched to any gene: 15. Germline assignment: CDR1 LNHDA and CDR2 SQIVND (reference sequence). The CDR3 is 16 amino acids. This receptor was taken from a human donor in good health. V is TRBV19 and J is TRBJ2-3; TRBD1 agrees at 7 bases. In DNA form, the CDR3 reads TGTGCCAGTAGCAAAACAGGGGAAGGTGTTGCGGATACGCAGTATTTT. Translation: CASSKTGEGVADTQYF.